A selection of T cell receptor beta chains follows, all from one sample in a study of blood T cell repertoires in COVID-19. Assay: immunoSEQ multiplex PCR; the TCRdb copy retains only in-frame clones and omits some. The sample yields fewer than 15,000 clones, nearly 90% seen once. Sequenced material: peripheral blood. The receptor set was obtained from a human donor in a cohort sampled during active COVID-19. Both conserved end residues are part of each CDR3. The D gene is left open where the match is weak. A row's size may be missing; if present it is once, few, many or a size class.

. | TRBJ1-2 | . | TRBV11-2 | TGTGCCAGCAGCTTGATGGCGGCGGGCTATGGCTACACCTTC | CASSLMAAGYGYTF
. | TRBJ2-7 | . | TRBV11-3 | TGTGCCAGCAGCGGCCTACTAGCCCACGAGCAGTACTTC | CASSGLLAHEQYF
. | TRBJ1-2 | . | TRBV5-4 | TGTGCCAGCCGATCTACCTCACAGGGCCTTAACTATGGCTACACCTTC | CASRSTSQGLNYGYTF
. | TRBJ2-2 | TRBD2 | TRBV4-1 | TGCGCCAGCAGCCAAGCCGCGTCGAGCGGGGGGGCCCACGGGGAGCTGTTTTTT | CASSQAASSGGAHGELFF
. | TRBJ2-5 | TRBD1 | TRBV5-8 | TGTGCCAGCAGCTCTGGCGGACAGGGGGCAGGGGAGACCCAGTACTTC | CASSSGGQGAGETQYF
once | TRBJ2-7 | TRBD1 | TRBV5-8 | TGTGCCAGCAGCTTCCACAGGGGGCGGGAGCAGTACTTC | CASSFHRGREQYF
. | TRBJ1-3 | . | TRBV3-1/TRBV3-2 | TGTGCCAGCAGCCAAGATCACCCTCGGGGCAGGGGTACTGGAAACACCATATATTTT | CASSQDHPRGRGTGNTIYF
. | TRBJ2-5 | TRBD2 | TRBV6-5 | TGTGCCAGCAACCTAGCGGGGGGCACCCAAGAGACCCAGTACTTC | CASNLAGGTQETQYF
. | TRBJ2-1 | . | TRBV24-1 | TGTGCCACCAGTGATCCCCAGCGGGTAAATGAGCAGTTCTTC | CATSDPQRVNEQFF
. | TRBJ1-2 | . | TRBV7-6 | TGTGCCAGCAGCTTCGCGGGGGGGTCAGGCTACACCTTC | CASSFAGGSGYTF
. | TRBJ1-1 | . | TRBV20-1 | TGCAGTGCTGGGGGCGGACAAGCTTTCTTT | CSAGGGQAFF
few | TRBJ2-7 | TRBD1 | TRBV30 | TGTGCCTGGGATCCGGGACAGCTCTACGAGCAGTACTTC | CAWDPGQLYEQYF
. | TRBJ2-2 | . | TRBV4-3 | TGCGCCAGCAGCCAAGCGGGAGAGGTCACCGGGGAGCTGTTTTTT | CASSQAGEVTGELFF
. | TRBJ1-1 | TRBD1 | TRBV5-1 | TGCGCCAGCAGCTTGTCCCCTGGACAGGGGGCATCTGAAGCTTTCTTT | CASSLSPGQGASEAFF
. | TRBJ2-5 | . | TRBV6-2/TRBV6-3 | TGTGCCAGCACCCCGGGCGCTCGGACCCAGTACTTC | CASTPGARTQYF
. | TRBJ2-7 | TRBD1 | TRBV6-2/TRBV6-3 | TGTGCCAGCAGTTACAAGACAGGGGGATACGAGCAGTACTTC | CASSYKTGGYEQYF
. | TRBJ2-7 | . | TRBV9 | TGTGCCAGCAGCCCTCCGGGGTCTCCCTACGAGCAGTACTTC | CASSPPGSPYEQYF
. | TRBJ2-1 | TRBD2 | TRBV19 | TGTGCCGCCGAGACTAGCGGGGCCTACAATGAGCAGTTCTTC | CAAETSGAYNEQFF
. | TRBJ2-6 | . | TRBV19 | TGTGCCAGCCAACAGAGCTCTGGGGCCAACGTCCTGACTTTC | CASQQSSGANVLTF
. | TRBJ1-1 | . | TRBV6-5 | TGTGCCAGCAGCCCCCAGGAGAACACTGAAGCTTTCTTT | CASSPQENTEAFF
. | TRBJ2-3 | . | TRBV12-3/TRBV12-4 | TGTGCCAGCAGTTTCGGTAGCACAGATACGCAGTATTTT | CASSFGSTDTQYF
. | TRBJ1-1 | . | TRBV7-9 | TGTGCCAGCAGCTTATCGGTTTACACTGAAGCTTTCTTT | CASSLSVYTEAFF
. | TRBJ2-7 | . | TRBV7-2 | TGTGCCAGCACCCCCCCCGGTAACTACGAGCAGTACTTC | CASTPPGNYEQYF
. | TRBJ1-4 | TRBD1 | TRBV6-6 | TGTGCCAGCAGACCCGTGGACAGGTATAATGAAAAACTGTTTTTT | CASRPVDRYNEKLFF
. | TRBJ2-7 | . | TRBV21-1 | TGTGCCAGCAGCAAACCGTACGGGGTCCGGTACGAGCAGTACTTC | CASSKPYGVRYEQYF
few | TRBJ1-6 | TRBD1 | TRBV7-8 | TGTGCCAGCAGCTTAGCCTGGACAGGGAGCTCCTATAATTCACCCCTCCACTTT | CASSLAWTGSSYNSPLHF
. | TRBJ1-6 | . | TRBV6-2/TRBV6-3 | TGTGCCAGCAGTTCCCGGGGGGGTACTTCACCCCTCCACTTT | CASSSRGGTSPLHF
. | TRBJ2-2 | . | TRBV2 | TGTGCCAGCAGTGAAGAAGCAGGACACAACCCTCCGAACACCGGGGAGCTGTTTTTT | CASSEEAGHNPPNTGELFF
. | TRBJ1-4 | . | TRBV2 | TGTGCCAGCAGTGAAGGGTCGGAGGGGCTGTTTTTT | CASSEGSEGLFF
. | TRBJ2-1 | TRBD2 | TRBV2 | TGTGCCAGCAGTCCTAGCGGGGGGGCGTACAATGAGCAGTTCTTC | CASSPSGGAYNEQFF